These 30 T cell receptor beta chains were all obtained from the same sample, sequenced in a study of Graves' ophthalmopathy and Graves' hyperthyroidism. RNA transcripts were the template, and TCR beta CDR3 regions were amplified from them. First-round RT-PCR with HTBI primers preceded a second-round multiplex PCR. TCRdb reanalysed the multiplex PCR reads using MiXCR and keeps one entry per CDR3 protein. The sample lists hundreds of thousands of distinct CDR3 sequences, roughly 20% occurring once. Sequenced sample: peripheral blood. These receptors were obtained from a woman under 30 with stable Graves' hyperthyroidism. Some clones in this sample may be carry-over from other donors' samples.

The rearrangement links TRBV6-1 to TRBJ2-5; D may correspond to TRBD1 or TRBD2 (5 bases each). From germline, CDR1 is MNHNS and CDR2 SASEGT. V lost 10 bases and J lost 1, with 16 bases in between. The CDR3 is 14 residues long. The DNA of the CDR3 is TGTGCCACCGGGGACGGAGGAGGCCAAGAGACCCAGTACTTC. Translated: CATGDGGGQETQYF.

There are many counts of this clonotype. The chain couples TRBV11-3 to TRBJ2-6; possible D gene TRBD1, 6 bases. The CDR3 loop spans 15 amino acids. The V gene lost 4 bases and the J gene lost 4 bases, with 11 bases spanning the gap. The V gene's germline CDR1 is SGHNT and CDR2 YENEEA. CDR3 loop: CASSSGARGANVLTF. The CDR3 coding sequence is TGTGCCAGCAGCTCAGGGGCGCGGGGGGCCAACGTCCTGACTTTC.

This clonotype was counted only a few times. This chain links TRBV5-1 with TRBJ2-7; 11 positions agree with TRBD1. V lost 6 bases and J lost 1; bases outside the gene matches: 6. The CDR3 covers 15 residues. The germline V gene has CDR1 SGHRS and CDR2 YFSETQ. The CDR3 DNA reads TGCGCCAGCATACCGGGGACAGGGGGGTCCTACGAGCAGTACTTC. Its translation: CASIPGTGGSYEQYF.

This clonotype was counted only a few times. The CDR3 DNA is TGTGCCTGGAATGGACAGGGGGGCTACGAGCAGTACTTC. It codes for CAWNGQGGYEQYF. J is TRBJ2-7 and V is TRBV30; TRBD1 matches 10 bases. The CDR3 covers 13 residues. The V gene's germline CDR1 is GTSNPN and CDR2 SVGIG (reference sequence). The V gene end was trimmed by 4 bases and the J gene end by 3 bases; junction bases not matched to a gene: 3.

This clonotype showed up just once. The chain employs TRBV29-1 and TRBJ2-5; TRBD2 matches at 9 bases. Germline CDR1 reads SQVTM; CDR2 reads ANQGSEA. The CDR3 loop spans 13 amino acids. The V gene end was trimmed by 4 bases and the J gene end by 3 bases; junction bases not matched to a gene: 3. The CDR3 DNA sequence: TGCAGCGTTGTAGCTAGCGGGGAAGAGACCCAGTACTTC. It yields the protein CSVVASGEETQYF.

This clonotype is a singleton in its sample. One junction end does not reproduce the germline sequence, and a read error may be involved. The chain couples TRBV2 to TRBJ2-7; 10 positions agree with TRBD1. The length of the CDR3 is 14 residues. Germline V gene sequence: CDR1 SNHLY, CDR2 FYNNEI. The CDR3 is CASSRDRGLYDQYF. As DNA, the CDR3 is TGTGCCAGCAGTCGGGACAGGGGACTTTACGATCAGTACTTC.

Here the CDR3 DNA reads TGTGCCAGCAGTTCCCGACTAGCGGGGGGCTACGAGCAGTACTTC. This translates into CASSSRLAGGYEQYF. The chain is built from TRBV12-3 or TRBV12-4 and TRBJ2-7; TRBD2 matches 13 bases. Trimming cost V 4 bases and J 3 bases; bases outside gene matches: 3. The CDR3 has 15 residues.

The rearrangement joins TRBV6-5 to TRBJ2-7; D unresolved. V gave up 0 bases and J gave up 6 bases, with 15 bases separating them. Germline CDR1 reads MNHEY; CDR2 reads SVGAGI. The CDR3 loop spans 15 amino acids. CDR3 protein: CASSYSELSRLEQYF. The CDR3 nucleotides are TGTGCCAGCAGTTACTCAGAGCTCTCGCGGCTCGAGCAGTACTTC.

This clonotype was counted at least ten times. The chain has TRBV9 and TRBJ2-7, with TRBD1 matching 12 bases. The CDR3 has 15 residues. The ends lost 3 bases at V and 3 bases at J; junction bases unmatched: 4. CDR1 SGDLS and CDR2 YYNGEE come from the germline V gene. The CDR3 protein is CASSAGTGGFYEQYF. CDR3 coding DNA: TGTGCCAGCAGCGCCGGGACAGGGGGCTTCTACGAGCAGTACTTC.

This clonotype appeared many times. The chain recombines TRBV28 with TRBJ1-1, with 9 bases identical to TRBD1. Germline CDR1 and CDR2: MDHEN and SYDVKM. J lost 6 bases, V lost 5 bases, and 10 bases had no gene match. The length of the CDR3 is 15 residues. CDR3 sequence (DNA): TGTGCCAGCAGTCAGATCGGACAGGGGAAGGCTGAAGCTTTCTTT. This sequence encodes CASSQIGQGKAEAFF.

Many counts were recorded for this clonotype. The chain joins TRBV6-1 to TRBJ1-2; D remains ambiguous. This CDR3 contains 15 residues. V lost 3 bases, J lost 0 bases, and 11 bases lay in between. The germline V gene has CDR1 MNHNS and CDR2 SASEGT. CDR3 DNA: TGTGCCAGCAGTGACCAAAGGACGGCTAACTATGGCTACACCTTC. Residues: CASSDQRTANYGYTF.

This clonotype turned up a few times. This chain links TRBV12-3 or TRBV12-4 with TRBJ1-2; D perhaps matches TRBD1 (6 bases). V was trimmed by 7 bases and J by 4 bases, leaving 19 bases between them. This CDR3 region has 15 residues. The CDR3 is CASTDKGGRGYGYTF. The CDR3 region has the DNA TGTGCCAGCACCGATAAAGGGGGACGGGGCTATGGCTACACCTTC.

This clonotype was recorded only once. The gene calls are TRBV2 and TRBJ1-1; TRBD1 might be the D (5 bases). The CDR3 loop spans 17 amino acids. The V gene lost 4 bases and the J gene lost 3 bases, with 21 bases spanning the gap. CDR1 is SNHLY, CDR2 FYNNEI, per germline. The CDR3 bases are TGTGCCAGCAGTGGAGTCGGGGGGGGAAAAGGGGACACTGAAGCTTTCTTT. It codes for CASSGVGGGKGDTEAFF.

This clonotype was observed a few times. Germline and junction disagree at one end, which may indicate a read error. The CDR3 region is CSAPLGGKNIKYF. Here the CDR3 DNA reads TGCAGTGCGCCCCTCGGTGGCAAAAACATTAAGTACTTC. The J gene is TRBJ2-4, the V gene TRBV20-1, with D unclear. Germline assignment: CDR1 DFQATT and CDR2 SNEGSKA (reference sequence). This CDR3 has 13 amino acids.

Many counts were recorded for this clonotype. V is TRBV28 and J is TRBJ2-7; no definite D call. The CDR3 runs to 14 residues. Germline CDR1 reads MDHEN; CDR2 reads SYDVKM. Trimming left V 1 base short and J 0 bases short, with 7 bases between. CDR3 nucleotides: TGTGCCAGCAGTTTATCAGCCTACTCCTACGAGCAGTACTTC. Translated, it gives CASSLSAYSYEQYF.

The table lists this clonotype with a few counts. This could be a read error, since a much larger clone is one nucleotide away. V gene TRBV12-3 or TRBV12-4 combines with J gene TRBJ2-5; the D gene is possibly TRBD1 (6 bases). The CDR3 runs to 13 residues. The CDR3 loop reads CASNLGGLETKYF. CDR3 DNA: TGTGCCAGCAACTTAGGGGGTCTGGAGACCAAGTACTTC.

This clonotype has at least ten counts. V is TRBV12-3 or TRBV12-4 and J is TRBJ2-7, with TRBD1 identical over 8 bases. The CDR3 is 12 residues long. J was trimmed by 9 bases and V by 3 bases; bases with no gene match: 4. CDR3 loop: CASSLDRAVQYF. CDR3 coding DNA: TGTGCCAGCAGTTTGGACAGGGCTGTGCAGTACTTC.

This clonotype turned up a few times. The rearrangement joins TRBV27 to TRBJ2-3, with D hard to call. V lost 6 bases and J lost 1, with 11 bases in between. The CDR3 has 14 residues. Germline V gene data show CDR1 as MNHEY and CDR2 as SMNVEV (reference sequence). CDR3 nucleotide sequence: TGTGCCAGCAGCATCCCCTCCCGCACAGATACGCAGTATTTT. Its translation: CASSIPSRTDTQYF.

J is TRBJ1-1 and V is TRBV6-1, with 7 bases matching TRBD1. Germline trimming cut 8 bases from V and 2 bases from J; bases unmatched to any gene: 23. This CDR3 comprises 19 residues. Germline V gene sequence: CDR1 MNHNS, CDR2 SASEGT. In nucleotides, the CDR3 is TGTGCCAGCCGTGGGGTGTCAGGGGGGGATTGGATTGGAAACACTGAAGCTTTCTTT. It yields the protein CASRGVSGGDWIGNTEAFF.

This sequence joins TRBV6-1 and TRBJ2-3; 7 bases agree with TRBD1. V gave up 1 base and J gave up 4 bases; unmatched junction bases: 8. The CDR3 covers 16 residues. The germline gives CDR1 MNHNS, CDR2 SASEGT. DNA of the CDR3: TGTGCCAGCAGTGAAGGAACAGGGGCAGGATCAGATACGCAGTATTTT. This encodes CASSEGTGAGSDTQYF.

This clonotype was seen a few times. The chain recombines TRBV24-1 with TRBJ2-7, with a weak D call TRBD1 (7 bases). The CDR3 sequence is 19 residues long. The germline CDR1 and CDR2 sequences are KGHDR and SFDVKD. V was pared by 5 bases and J by 2 bases, with 27 bases between. CDR3 protein: CATSGEAGQFHTTTYEQYF. As DNA, the CDR3 is TGTGCCACCAGTGGGGAGGCGGGACAGTTCCACACCACAACCTACGAGCAGTACTTC.

At least ten counts were recorded for this clonotype. This chain links TRBV10-3 with TRBJ1-1, with D possibly being TRBD1 (5 bases). Trimming shortened V by 5 bases and J by 5 bases, and 9 bases separated the two germline ends. Germline lookup yields CDR1 ENHRY and CDR2 SYGVKD. The CDR3 consists of 12 residues. The DNA of the CDR3 is TGTGCCATCAGTCAGGGTGGAACTGAAGCTTTCTTT. This sequence encodes CAISQGGTEAFF.

This clonotype has ten or more counts. The V call is TRBV20-1, the J call TRBJ2-7; 7 nucleotides agree with TRBD1. The CDR3 runs to 14 residues. With 6 bases clipped from V and 1 base from J, the junction kept 9 bases outside the gene matches. Germline-derived CDR1 and CDR2 are DFQATT and SNEGSKA (reference sequence). CDR3 sequence reads: CSATYRGMSYEQYF. The CDR3 DNA is TGCAGTGCCACGTACAGGGGCATGTCCTACGAGCAGTACTTC.

The genes are TRBV6-2 or TRBV6-3 and TRBJ1-2, with D hard to call. The germline gives CDR1 MNHEY, CDR2 SVGEGT. V lost 6 bases, J lost 8 bases, and 16 bases lay in between. The CDR3 loop spans 13 amino acids. CDR3 bases: TGTGCCAGCAGCATTACTGTAAAAGGCGGCTACACCTTC. Translating gives CASSITVKGGYTF.

This clonotype occurred many times. The gene calls are TRBV15 and TRBJ1-2; TRBD1 is a possible D gene (5 bases). The V gene's germline CDR1 is LNHNV and CDR2 YYDKDF (reference sequence). This CDR3 is built from 15 residues. V lost 0 bases, J lost 4 bases, and 12 bases lay in between. This CDR3 is CATSRDRVDVYGYTF. For the CDR3, the DNA is TGTGCCACCAGCAGAGACAGGGTTGACGTCTATGGCTACACCTTC. Supplemented by reference TRBV15 and TRBJ1-2, the full variable domain reads DAMVIQNPRYQVTQFGKPVTLSCSQTLNHNVMYWYQQKSSQAPKLLFHYYDKDFNNEADTPDNFQSRRPNTSFCFLDIRSPGLGDTAMYLCATSRDRVDVYGYTFGSGTRLTVV.

This chain joins TRBV5-1 and TRBJ2-7; D may match TRBD1 or TRBD2 (5 bases each). Deletions cut 5 bases from V and 6 bases from J, with 15 bases between. The CDR3 sequence is 13 residues long. Germline CDR1 reads SGHRS; CDR2 reads YFSETQ. The chain's CDR3 is CASSPGWGIEQYF. CDR3 nucleotide sequence: TGCGCCAGCAGTCCCGGGTGGGGGATCGAGCAGTACTTC.

This clonotype showed up just once. V and J are TRBV6-1 and TRBJ1-5; the D is unclear. Germline CDR1 is MNHNS and CDR2 is SASEGT. This CDR3 is built from 15 residues. V shed 6 bases and J shed 2 bases, with 14 bases lying between them. The CDR3: CASSLRATGNQPQHF. CDR3 in DNA: TGTGCCAGCAGCCTCCGGGCCACTGGCAATCAGCCCCAGCATTTT.

This sequence joins TRBV20-1 and TRBJ2-2; 7 bases are shared with TRBD2. V was pared by 5 bases and J by 3 bases, with 9 bases of the junction left unmatched. The length of the CDR3 is 15 residues. Germline loops: CDR1 DFQATT, CDR2 SNEGSKA (reference sequence). Here the CDR3 reads CSAFLPGLYTGELFF. CDR3 nucleotides: TGCAGTGCTTTCCTTCCGGGACTATACACCGGGGAGCTGTTTTTT.

The genes are TRBV19 and TRBJ1-1, with a possible D match to TRBD1 (6 bases). The CDR3 is 14 residues long. Germline lookup yields CDR1 LNHDA and CDR2 SQIVND (reference sequence). Trimming left V 5 bases short and J 6 bases short, with 16 bases between. CDR3 in amino acids: CASSVKQGSAEAFF. In DNA, the CDR3 is TGTGCCAGTAGTGTTAAACAGGGTTCGGCTGAAGCTTTCTTT.

This clonotype was picked up a small number of times. The chain joins TRBV12-3 or TRBV12-4 to TRBJ1-3; possible D gene TRBD1, 5 bases. This CDR3 region has 15 residues. V lost 6 bases, J lost 0 bases, and 12 bases lay in between. The DNA for the CDR3 is TGTGCCAGCAGCTCCAGGGAGAGCTCTGGAAACACCATATATTTT. Encoded protein: CASSSRESSGNTIYF.